This T cell receptor beta chain was retrieved from a study of blood T cell repertoires in COVID-19. Study-wide context: Nucleic acid was either cDNA or gDNA, and it came from T cells, B-cell-depleted T cells, or PBMCs.

This CDR3 has 15 amino acids. CDR1 is LNHDA and CDR2 is SQIVND in the germline V gene (reference sequence). Trimming cost V 3 bases and J 0 bases, with 9 bases left between them. As handled by the study authors: From reference gene primer amplification, estimates of nucleated cell counts were derived. Clones were read by immunoSEQ multiplex PCR, and TCRdb kept only the in-frame ones, dropping some. V and J calls and clone size are copied from that table; D and trimming were computed from the DNA. This table has about 340,000 clones, around nine tenths appearing once. Seattle-derived patients entered the study during active infection and were followed longitudinally.

Sequenced material: peripheral blood. The rearrangement joins TRBV19 to TRBJ1-3; no firm D call. This TCR derives from a woman aged 55-69 years with COVID-19, enrolled during active disease. CDR3 in amino acids: CASSIQVRSGNTIYF. Here the CDR3 DNA reads TGTGCCAGTAGTATTCAGGTCCGCTCTGGAAACACCATATATTTT.